This T cell receptor (beta chain) was captured in a study of beta chain features in type 1 diabetes. In its sample, this clone was seen a few times. This CDR3 has 14 amino acids. J was trimmed by 4 bases and V by 4 bases; bases with no gene match: 5. Germline CDR1 is SGHKS and CDR2 is YYEKEE (reference sequence). Sequencing targeted expressed TCRB transcripts, as all isolated RNA had been reverse transcribed. The repertoire was sequenced with immunoSEQ multiplex PCR; TCRdb's copy has only in-frame clones and lacks some. Here the sample spans 300,000 or so clones, around 8% being singletons. V and J are TRBV5-5 and TRBJ1-2, with 9 bases aligning to TRBD1. The sequenced material came from central memory CD4+ T cells from blood. The receptor's source is a woman aged 18-29 years in good health. The CDR3 DNA reads TGTGCCAGCAGCCTTCCGGACAGGGGCTATGGCTACACCTTC. Its protein is CASSLPDRGYGYTF.